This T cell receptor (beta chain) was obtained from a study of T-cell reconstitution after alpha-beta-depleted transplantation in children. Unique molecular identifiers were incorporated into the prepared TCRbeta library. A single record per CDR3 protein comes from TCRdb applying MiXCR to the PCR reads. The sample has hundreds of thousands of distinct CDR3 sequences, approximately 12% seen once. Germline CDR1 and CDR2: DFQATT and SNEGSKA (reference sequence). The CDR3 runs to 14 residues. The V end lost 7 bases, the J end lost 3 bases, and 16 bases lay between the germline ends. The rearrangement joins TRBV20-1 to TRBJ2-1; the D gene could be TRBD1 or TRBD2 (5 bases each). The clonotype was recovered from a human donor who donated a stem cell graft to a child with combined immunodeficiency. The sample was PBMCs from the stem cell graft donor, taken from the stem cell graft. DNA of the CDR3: TGCAGTGTCGAGTCCTTTGGGGGCTACAATGAGCAGTTCTTC. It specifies CSVESFGGYNEQFF.